This entry concerns a single TCR beta chain. This may come from a read error, since a much larger clone is one base off. This record comes from a study of regulatory T cells in long-lasting Graves disease. Relying on iRepertoire HTBI primers and Arm-PCR of CDR3 regions, the team built TCR beta libraries. TCRdb redid the calling of the multiplex PCR reads with MiXCR, one entry per CDR3 protein. The sample has hundreds of thousands of distinct CDR3 sequences, around an eighth seen once. Time point defined: newly diagnosed GD, antithyroid drugs for less than 3 months. Extracted PBMC RNA gave rise to the TCR library. These data were also reused for a study on T cells in Graves' hyperthyroidism and ophthalmopathy.

The source of this sequence is a man under 40 with Graves disease. The starting material was peripheral blood mononuclear cells (PBMCs), obtained at new diagnosis, from a patient treated with antithyroid drugs.

CDR3 in DNA: TGTGTCAGCAGTTTGACAGGGAACGACGAGCAGTACTTC. Its protein product is CVSSLTGNDEQYF. The chain uses TRBV27 and TRBJ2-7, with 7 positions matching TRBD1. This CDR3 spans 13 amino acids. In germline, CDR1 is MNHEY, CDR2 SMNVEV (reference sequence).